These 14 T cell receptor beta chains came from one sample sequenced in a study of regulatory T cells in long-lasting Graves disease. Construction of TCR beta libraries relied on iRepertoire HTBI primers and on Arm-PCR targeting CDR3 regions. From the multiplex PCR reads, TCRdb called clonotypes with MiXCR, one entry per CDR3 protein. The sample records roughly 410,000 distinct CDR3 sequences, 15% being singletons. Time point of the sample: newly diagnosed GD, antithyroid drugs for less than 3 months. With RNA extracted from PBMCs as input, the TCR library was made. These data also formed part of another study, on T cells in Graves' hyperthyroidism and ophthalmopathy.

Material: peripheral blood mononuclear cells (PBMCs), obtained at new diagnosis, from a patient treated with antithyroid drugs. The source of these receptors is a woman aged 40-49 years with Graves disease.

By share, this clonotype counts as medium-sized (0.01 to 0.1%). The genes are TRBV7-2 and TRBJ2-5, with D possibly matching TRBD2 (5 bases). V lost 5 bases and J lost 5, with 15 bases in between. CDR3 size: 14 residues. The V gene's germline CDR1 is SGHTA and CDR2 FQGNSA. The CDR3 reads CASSRELPPETQYF. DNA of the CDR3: TGTGCCAGCAGCCGGGAACTACCCCCGGAGACCCAGTACTTC.

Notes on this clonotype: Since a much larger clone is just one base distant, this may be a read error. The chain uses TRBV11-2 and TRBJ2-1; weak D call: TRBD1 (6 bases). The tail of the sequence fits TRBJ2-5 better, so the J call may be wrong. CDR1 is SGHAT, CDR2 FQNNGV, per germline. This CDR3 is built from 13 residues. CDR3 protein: CASSFGGLQTQYF. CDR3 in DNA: TGTGCCAGCAGCTTTGGGGGCTTGCAGACCCAGTACTTC.

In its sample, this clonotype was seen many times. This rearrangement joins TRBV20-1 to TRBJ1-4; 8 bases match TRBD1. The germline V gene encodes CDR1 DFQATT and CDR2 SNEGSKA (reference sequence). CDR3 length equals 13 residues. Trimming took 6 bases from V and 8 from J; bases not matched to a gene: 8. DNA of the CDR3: TGCAGTGCCAGGGACAGGTTATCAGAAAAACTGTTTTTT. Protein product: CSARDRLSEKLFF.

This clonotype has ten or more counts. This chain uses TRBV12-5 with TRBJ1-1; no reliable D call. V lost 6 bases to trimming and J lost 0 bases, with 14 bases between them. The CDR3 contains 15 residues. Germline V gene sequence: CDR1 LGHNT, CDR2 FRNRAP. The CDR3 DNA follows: TGTGCTAGTGGGCCCCCCAACTCGGTGAACACTGAAGCTTTCTTT. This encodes CASGPPNSVNTEAFF.

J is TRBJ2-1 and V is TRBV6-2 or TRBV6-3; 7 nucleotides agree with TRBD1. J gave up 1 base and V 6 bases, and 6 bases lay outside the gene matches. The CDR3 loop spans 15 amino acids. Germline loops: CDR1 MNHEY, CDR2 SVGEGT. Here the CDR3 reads CASRRDRDSYNEQFF. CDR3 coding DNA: TGTGCCAGCAGGCGTGACAGGGATTCCTACAATGAGCAGTTCTTC.

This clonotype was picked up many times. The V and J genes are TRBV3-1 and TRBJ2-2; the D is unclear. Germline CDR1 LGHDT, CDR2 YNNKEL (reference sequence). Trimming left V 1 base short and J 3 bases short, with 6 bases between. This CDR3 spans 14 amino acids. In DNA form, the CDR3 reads TGTGCCAGCAGCCAAGGACTGTACACCGGGGAGCTGTTTTTT. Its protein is CASSQGLYTGELFF.

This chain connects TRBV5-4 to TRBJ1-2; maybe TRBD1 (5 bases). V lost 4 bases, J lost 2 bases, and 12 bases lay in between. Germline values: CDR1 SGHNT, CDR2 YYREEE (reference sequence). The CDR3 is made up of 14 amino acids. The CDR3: CASSESTVNYGYTF. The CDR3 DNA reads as TGTGCCAGCAGCGAGTCGACAGTAAACTATGGCTACACCTTC.

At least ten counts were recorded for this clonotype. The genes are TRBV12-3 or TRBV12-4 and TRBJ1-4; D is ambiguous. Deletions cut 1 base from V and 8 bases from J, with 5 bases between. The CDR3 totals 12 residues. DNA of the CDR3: TGTGCCAGCAGTTTAGAGTCGGAAAAACTGTTTTTT. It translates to CASSLESEKLFF.

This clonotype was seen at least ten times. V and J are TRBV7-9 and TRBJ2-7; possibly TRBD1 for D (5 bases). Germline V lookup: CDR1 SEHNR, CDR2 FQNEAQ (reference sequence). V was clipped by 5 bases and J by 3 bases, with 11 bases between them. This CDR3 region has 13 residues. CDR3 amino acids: CASSPPTGYEQYF. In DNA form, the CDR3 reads TGTGCCAGCAGCCCTCCAACAGGCTACGAGCAGTACTTC. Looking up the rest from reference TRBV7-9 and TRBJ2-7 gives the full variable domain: DTGVSQNPRHKITKRGQNVTFRCDPISEHNRLYWYRQTLGQGPEFLTYFQNEAQLEKSRLLSDRFSAERPKGSFSTLEIQRTEQGDSAMYLCASSPPTGYEQYFGPGTRLTVT.

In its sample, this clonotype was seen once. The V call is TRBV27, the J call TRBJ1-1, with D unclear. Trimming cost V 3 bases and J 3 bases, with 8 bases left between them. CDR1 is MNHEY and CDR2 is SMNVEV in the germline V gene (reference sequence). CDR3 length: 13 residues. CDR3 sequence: CASSFEVDTEAFF. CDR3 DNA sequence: TGTGCCAGCAGTTTCGAGGTCGACACTGAAGCTTTCTTT.

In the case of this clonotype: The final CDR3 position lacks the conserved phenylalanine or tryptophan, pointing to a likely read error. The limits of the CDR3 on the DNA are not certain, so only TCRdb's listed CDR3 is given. CDR3 sequence: CSARPTGTENYGCTV. V gene TRBV20-1 combines with J gene TRBJ1-2. The CDR3 comprises 15 residues, both ends counted. Germline CDR1 DFQATT, CDR2 SNEGSKA (reference sequence).

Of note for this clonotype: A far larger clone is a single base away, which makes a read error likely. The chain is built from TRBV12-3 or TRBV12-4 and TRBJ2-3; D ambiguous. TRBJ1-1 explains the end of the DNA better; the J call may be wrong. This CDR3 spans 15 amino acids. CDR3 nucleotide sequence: TGTGCCAGCAGTTTTATGGGCAACCCGAACACTGAAGCTTTCTTT. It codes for CASSFMGNPNTEAFF.

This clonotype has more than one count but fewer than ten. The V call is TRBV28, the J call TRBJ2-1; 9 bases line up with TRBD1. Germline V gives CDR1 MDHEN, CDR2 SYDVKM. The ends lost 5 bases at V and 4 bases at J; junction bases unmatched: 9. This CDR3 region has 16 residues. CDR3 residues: CASSRPHRGQYNEQFF. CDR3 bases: TGTGCCAGCAGTCGCCCTCACAGGGGGCAGTACAATGAGCAGTTCTTC.

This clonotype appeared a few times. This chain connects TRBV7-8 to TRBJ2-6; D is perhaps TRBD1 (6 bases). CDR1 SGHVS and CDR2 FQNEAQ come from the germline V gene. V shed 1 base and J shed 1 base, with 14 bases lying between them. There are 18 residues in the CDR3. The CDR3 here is CASSLVVRGASGANVLTF. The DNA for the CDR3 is TGTGCCAGCAGCTTAGTAGTCAGGGGCGCATCTGGGGCCAACGTCCTGACTTTC.